A selection of T cell receptor beta chains follows, all from one sample in a study of blood T cell repertoires in COVID-19. The table came from immunoSEQ multiplex PCR; TCRdb's copy has only in-frame clones and leaves some out. The sample records 200,000 or so clones, approximately 84% being singletons. The sequencing input was peripheral blood. Receptors were obtained from a woman aged 55-70 years with acute or convalescent COVID-19. The CDR3 runs from the conserved cysteine through the conserved F or W. Fields, in order: D gene, clone size, J gene, V gene, CDR3 DNA, CDR3 protein. The D gene is left open where the match is weak. For some rows the clone size is stated as once, few or many, or as a class when expanded; others skip it.

d_gene: -
abundance: -
j_gene: TRBJ1-1
v_gene: TRBV30
CDR3nt: TGTGCCTGGAGTCGAACCAGGGGTTCTACTGAAGCTTTCTTT
CDR3aa: CAWSRTRGSTEAFF

d_gene: -
abundance: -
j_gene: TRBJ2-7
v_gene: TRBV4-3
CDR3nt: TGCGCCAGCAGCCAGGGGTGGGGGCAGCCGGCGTACTTC
CDR3aa: CASSQGWGQPAYF

d_gene: -
abundance: -
j_gene: TRBJ2-1
v_gene: TRBV11-3
CDR3nt: TGTGCCAGCAGCCTTAGCTACAATGAGCAGTTCTTC
CDR3aa: CASSLSYNEQFF

d_gene: -
abundance: -
j_gene: TRBJ1-1
v_gene: TRBV10-3
CDR3nt: TGTGCCATCAGTGAGTCAAGGGCCGATATGGGGGGAAACACTGAAGCTTTCTTT
CDR3aa: CAISESRADMGGNTEAFF

d_gene: TRBD1
abundance: few
j_gene: TRBJ1-2
v_gene: TRBV2
CDR3nt: TGTGCCAGCAGACAGGGGAACTATGGCTACACCTTC
CDR3aa: CASRQGNYGYTF

d_gene: TRBD1
abundance: few
j_gene: TRBJ1-3
v_gene: TRBV13
CDR3nt: TGTGCCAGCAGCTTGGGACAGGGCTCTGGAAACACCATATATTTT
CDR3aa: CASSLGQGSGNTIYF

d_gene: -
abundance: -
j_gene: TRBJ1-1
v_gene: TRBV5-6
CDR3nt: TGTGCCAGCAGCTTGTATGCGGATCCCGGCACTGAAGCTTTCTTT
CDR3aa: CASSLYADPGTEAFF

d_gene: -
abundance: -
j_gene: TRBJ1-1
v_gene: TRBV5-4
CDR3nt: TGTGCCAGCACGCAGGAGGGGACGGTCTACACTGAAGCTTTCTTT
CDR3aa: CASTQEGTVYTEAFF

d_gene: -
abundance: -
j_gene: TRBJ2-1
v_gene: TRBV3-1/TRBV3-2
CDR3nt: TGTGCCAGCAGCCAGGCGGCCAGCGAGCAGTTCTTC
CDR3aa: CASSQAASEQFF

d_gene: -
abundance: -
j_gene: TRBJ2-2
v_gene: TRBV7-8
CDR3nt: TGTGCCAGCAGCATTAGTGAGAATCCGGGGGGCCATGGCGGGGAGCTGTTTTTT
CDR3aa: CASSISENPGGHGGELFF

d_gene: TRBD2
abundance: few
j_gene: TRBJ2-1
v_gene: TRBV6-6
CDR3nt: TGTGCCAGCAGACCCCTTGAGCGGGGCCTAAACAATGAGCAGTTCTTC
CDR3aa: CASRPLERGLNNEQFF

d_gene: TRBD1
abundance: few
j_gene: TRBJ1-6
v_gene: TRBV6-6
CDR3nt: TGTGCCAGCGGGACAGGGAATTCACCCCTCCACTTT
CDR3aa: CASGTGNSPLHF

d_gene: -
abundance: -
j_gene: TRBJ1-1
v_gene: TRBV30
CDR3nt: TGTGCCTGGAGCGTTGACGGGGACACTGAAGCTTTCTTT
CDR3aa: CAWSVDGDTEAFF

d_gene: -
abundance: few
j_gene: TRBJ2-2
v_gene: TRBV10-3
CDR3nt: TGTGCCATCAGACCACACCACGCGGGGAACACCGGGGAGCTGTTTTTT
CDR3aa: CAIRPHHAGNTGELFF

d_gene: -
abundance: -
j_gene: TRBJ1-1
v_gene: TRBV11-2
CDR3nt: TGTGCCAGCAGCGAATTATACAGGGTAGGGACTGAAGCTTTCTTT
CDR3aa: CASSELYRVGTEAFF

d_gene: TRBD1
abundance: -
j_gene: TRBJ1-2
v_gene: TRBV19
CDR3nt: TGTGCCAGTACGGACAGGGGGCGCGGGTTCTATGGCTACACCTTC
CDR3aa: CASTDRGRGFYGYTF

d_gene: -
abundance: -
j_gene: TRBJ2-1
v_gene: TRBV3-1/TRBV3-2
CDR3nt: TGTGCCAGCAGCCAAGATTTGACTAACAATGAGCAGTTCTTC
CDR3aa: CASSQDLTNNEQFF

d_gene: -
abundance: -
j_gene: TRBJ1-1
v_gene: TRBV7-8
CDR3nt: TGTGCCAGCAGCTTAGTTGGGCTGGGGCAGGGTGAAGCTTTCTTT
CDR3aa: CASSLVGLGQGEAFF

d_gene: -
abundance: -
j_gene: TRBJ1-1
v_gene: TRBV3-1/TRBV3-2
CDR3nt: TGTGCCAGCAGCCCGCGGGCCTCAGGAGGAGCTTTCTTT
CDR3aa: CASSPRASGGAFF

d_gene: TRBD2
abundance: -
j_gene: TRBJ2-2
v_gene: TRBV3-1/TRBV3-2
CDR3nt: TGTGCCAGCAGCCAAGCAGGGCGGGGGGAGAACACCGGGGAGCTGTTTTTT
CDR3aa: CASSQAGRGENTGELFF

d_gene: -
abundance: -
j_gene: TRBJ2-1
v_gene: TRBV19
CDR3nt: TGTGCCAGTTCCTACTCGACAGGCCGTAGCTCCTACAATGAGCAGTTCTTC
CDR3aa: CASSYSTGRSSYNEQFF

d_gene: TRBD1
abundance: -
j_gene: TRBJ1-1
v_gene: TRBV14
CDR3nt: TGTGCCAGCAGCCACGGGACAGTAAACACTGAAGCTTTCTTT
CDR3aa: CASSHGTVNTEAFF

d_gene: -
abundance: -
j_gene: TRBJ1-1
v_gene: TRBV6-5
CDR3nt: TGTGCCAGCAGCCGGGGGACTGAAGCTTTCTTT
CDR3aa: CASSRGTEAFF

d_gene: -
abundance: -
j_gene: TRBJ2-1
v_gene: TRBV7-2
CDR3nt: TGTGCCAGCAGCTTAGGGGCAGGGCTTGGAAACAATGAGCAGTTCTTC
CDR3aa: CASSLGAGLGNNEQFF

d_gene: -
abundance: -
j_gene: TRBJ1-2
v_gene: TRBV6-1
CDR3nt: TGTGCCAGCAGTGAAGAACAATTTGGGGCGGTGAAACGCTACACCTTC
CDR3aa: CASSEEQFGAVKRYTF

d_gene: -
abundance: -
j_gene: TRBJ1-1
v_gene: TRBV5-1
CDR3nt: TGCGCCAGCAGCTTGGGGGTCGGAGGCACTGAAGCTTTCTTT
CDR3aa: CASSLGVGGTEAFF

d_gene: TRBD1
abundance: few
j_gene: TRBJ1-6
v_gene: TRBV6-2/TRBV6-3
CDR3nt: TGTGCCAGCAGTACTGACAGGGGAAATTCACCCCTCCACTTT
CDR3aa: CASSTDRGNSPLHF

d_gene: TRBD2
abundance: -
j_gene: TRBJ2-7
v_gene: TRBV6-4
CDR3nt: TGTGCCAGGACGGGGGGGGACACACCGATCTACGAGCAGTACTTC
CDR3aa: CARTGGDTPIYEQYF

d_gene: TRBD2
abundance: -
j_gene: TRBJ2-5
v_gene: TRBV25-1
CDR3nt: TGTGCCAGCAGAGCGGGGGAGGGGCCGCGACAAGAGACCCAGTACTTC
CDR3aa: CASRAGEGPRQETQYF

d_gene: TRBD2
abundance: -
j_gene: TRBJ2-3
v_gene: TRBV5-4
CDR3nt: TGTGCCAGCAGTTCTAGCGGGGGGGCCGTCGCAGATACGCAGTATTTT
CDR3aa: CASSSSGGAVADTQYF